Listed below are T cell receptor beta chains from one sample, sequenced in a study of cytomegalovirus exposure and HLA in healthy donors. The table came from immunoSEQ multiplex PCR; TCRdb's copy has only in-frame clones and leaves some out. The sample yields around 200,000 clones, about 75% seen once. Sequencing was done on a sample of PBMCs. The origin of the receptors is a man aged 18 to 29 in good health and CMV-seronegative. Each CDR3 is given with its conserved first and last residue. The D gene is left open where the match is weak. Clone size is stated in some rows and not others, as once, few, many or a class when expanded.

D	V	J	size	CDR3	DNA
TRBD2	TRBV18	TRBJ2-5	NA	CASKREQETQYF	TGTGCCAGCAAGCGGGAGCAAGAGACCCAGTACTTC
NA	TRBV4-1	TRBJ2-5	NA	CASSPNVAVQGTQYF	TGCGCCAGCAGCCCGAATGTAGCGGTTCAAGGGACCCAGTACTTC
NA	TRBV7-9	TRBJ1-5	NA	CASSAMGGESNQPQHF	TGTGCCAGCAGCGCCATGGGGGGGGAAAGCAATCAGCCCCAGCATTTT
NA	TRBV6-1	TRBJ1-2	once	CATRGQTYYGYTF	TGTGCCACCAGAGGACAGACCTACTATGGCTACACCTTC
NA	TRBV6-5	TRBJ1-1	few	CASTLRRGGSTEAFF	TGTGCCAGCACCCTACGGAGGGGCGGGAGCACTGAAGCTTTCTTT
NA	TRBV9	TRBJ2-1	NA	CASSVTGSPYNEQFF	TGTGCCAGCAGCGTTACAGGGTCGCCCTACAATGAGCAGTTCTTC
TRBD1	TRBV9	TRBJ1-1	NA	CASSAGQGLNTEAFF	TGTGCCAGCAGCGCCGGACAGGGTTTGAACACTGAAGCTTTCTTT
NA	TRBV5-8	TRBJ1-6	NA	CASSFRTASSYNSPLHF	TGTGCCAGCAGCTTCCGGACAGCGAGCTCCTATAATTCACCCCTCCACTTT
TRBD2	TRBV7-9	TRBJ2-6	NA	CASSPGGAVSTGANVLTF	TGTGCCAGCAGTCCGGGGGGGGCGGTGTCCACTGGGGCCAACGTCCTGACTTTC
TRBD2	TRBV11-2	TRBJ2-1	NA	CASSLAPGLAGVNEQFF	TGTGCCAGCAGCTTAGCTCCGGGACTAGCGGGAGTGAATGAGCAGTTCTTC
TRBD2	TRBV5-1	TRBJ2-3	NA	CASSTSGGASDTQYF	TGCGCCAGCAGCACAAGCGGGGGGGCCTCAGATACGCAGTATTTT
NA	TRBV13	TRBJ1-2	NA	CASSPGNYGYTF	TGTGCCAGCAGCCCGGGGAACTATGGCTACACCTTC
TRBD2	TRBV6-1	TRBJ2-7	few	CASSEALAGAYEQYF	TGTGCCAGCAGTGAAGCCCTCGCGGGAGCCTACGAGCAGTACTTC
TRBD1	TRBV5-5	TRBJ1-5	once	CASSWGTGGGSNQPQHF	TGTGCCAGCAGCTGGGGGACAGGGGGCGGGAGCAATCAGCCCCAGCATTTT
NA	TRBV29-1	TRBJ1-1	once	CSVGAGLNTEAFF	TGCAGCGTTGGGGCCGGCTTAAACACTGAAGCTTTCTTT
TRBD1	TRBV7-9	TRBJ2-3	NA	CASSWTGKGNTQYF	TGTGCCAGCAGTTGGACAGGCAAGGGTAATACGCAGTATTTT
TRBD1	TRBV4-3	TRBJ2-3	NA	CASSQGTGVWTDTQYF	TGCGCCAGCAGCCAAGGAACAGGGGTATGGACAGATACGCAGTATTTT
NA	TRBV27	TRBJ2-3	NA	CASSLSSADTQYF	TGTGCCAGCAGTTTATCTTCCGCAGATACGCAGTATTTT
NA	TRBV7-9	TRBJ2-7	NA	CASSLDPSYEQYF	TGTGCCAGCAGCTTAGATCCCAGCTACGAGCAGTACTTC
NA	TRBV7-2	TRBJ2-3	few	CASSPTTSTDTQYF	TGTGCCAGCAGCCCCACTACTAGCACAGATACGCAGTATTTT
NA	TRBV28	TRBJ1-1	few	CASTTGQWEGVNTEAFF	TGTGCCAGCACCACGGGACAATGGGAAGGGGTGAACACTGAAGCTTTCTTT
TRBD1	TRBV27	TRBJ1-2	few	CASSFDRVAGYTF	TGTGCCAGCAGCTTTGACAGGGTTGCTGGCTACACCTTC
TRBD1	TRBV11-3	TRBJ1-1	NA	CASSTHPGQGHEAFF	TGTGCCAGCAGCACACATCCGGGACAGGGCCATGAAGCTTTCTTT
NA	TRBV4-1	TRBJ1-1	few	CASSQAADGDIEAFF	TGCGCCAGCAGCCAAGCGGCTGATGGGGACATCGAAGCTTTCTTT
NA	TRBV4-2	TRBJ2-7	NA	CASSPAGPGYEQYF	TGTGCCAGCAGCCCCGCGGGGCCAGGCTACGAGCAGTACTTC
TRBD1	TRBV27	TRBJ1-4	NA	CASSRDRENEKLFF	TGTGCCAGCAGTCGTGACAGGGAGAATGAAAAACTGTTTTTT
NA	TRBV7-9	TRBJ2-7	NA	CASSPFTGSPHEQYF	TGTGCCAGCAGCCCTTTCACGGGGAGCCCCCACGAGCAGTACTTC
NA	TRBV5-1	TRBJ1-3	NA	CASSLGVRQAPPNTIYF	TGCGCCAGCAGCTTGGGGGTCCGGCAGGCACCCCCGAACACCATATATTTT